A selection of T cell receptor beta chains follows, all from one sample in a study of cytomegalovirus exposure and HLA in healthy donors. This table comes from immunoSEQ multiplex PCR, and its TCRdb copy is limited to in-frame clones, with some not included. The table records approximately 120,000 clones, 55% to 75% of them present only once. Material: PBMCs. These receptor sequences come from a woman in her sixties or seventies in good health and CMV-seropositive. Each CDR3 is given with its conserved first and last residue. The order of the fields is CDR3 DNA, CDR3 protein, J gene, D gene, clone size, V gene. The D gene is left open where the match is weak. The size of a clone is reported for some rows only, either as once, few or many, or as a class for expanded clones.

cdr3_nt: TGTGCCAGCAGCGAAGGGGTCCGAGAAAAACTGTTTTTT
cdr3_aa: CASSEGVREKLFF
j_call: TRBJ1-4
d_call: .
clone_size: few
v_call: TRBV7-2

cdr3_nt: TGTGCCTGGAGTGGGGTTAGTAGCGGTGGAGAGACCCAGTACTTC
cdr3_aa: CAWSGVSSGGETQYF
j_call: TRBJ2-5
d_call: .
clone_size: .
v_call: TRBV30

cdr3_nt: TGTGCCAGCAGCTCAGGGGGTTCCGGTAATTCACCCCTCCACTTT
cdr3_aa: CASSSGGSGNSPLHF
j_call: TRBJ1-6
d_call: TRBD1
clone_size: few
v_call: TRBV7-2

cdr3_nt: TGTGCCAGCAGTGACAAAAATCGTCGTGGCTACACCTTC
cdr3_aa: CASSDKNRRGYTF
j_call: TRBJ1-2
d_call: .
clone_size: few
v_call: TRBV6-4

cdr3_nt: TGTGCCAGCAGTTTTGTAAGCGGGGGGGCGGGAGATACGCAGTATTTT
cdr3_aa: CASSFVSGGAGDTQYF
j_call: TRBJ2-3
d_call: TRBD2
clone_size: .
v_call: TRBV28

cdr3_nt: TGTGCCAGCAGCCTGCGGACTGGAGGAGCGTTTTTT
cdr3_aa: CASSLRTGGAFF
j_call: TRBJ1-4
d_call: .
clone_size: .
v_call: TRBV13

cdr3_nt: TGTGCCACGGGTTTTCCGGGACAGGGTATAGGGGCCAACGTCCTGACTTTC
cdr3_aa: CATGFPGQGIGANVLTF
j_call: TRBJ2-6
d_call: TRBD1
clone_size: .
v_call: TRBV5-6

cdr3_nt: TGTGCCAGCAGTGTGAGAAACACCGGGGAGCTGTTTTTT
cdr3_aa: CASSVRNTGELFF
j_call: TRBJ2-2
d_call: .
clone_size: once
v_call: TRBV6-4

cdr3_nt: TGCGCCAGCAGCTTGGGGACTAGCGGGGGAAACAATGAGCAGTTCTTC
cdr3_aa: CASSLGTSGGNNEQFF
j_call: TRBJ2-1
d_call: TRBD2
clone_size: .
v_call: TRBV5-1

cdr3_nt: TGTGCCAGCAGCCGGACTCCCAACACAGATACGCAGTATTTT
cdr3_aa: CASSRTPNTDTQYF
j_call: TRBJ2-3
d_call: .
clone_size: few
v_call: TRBV7-2

cdr3_nt: TGCGCCAGCAGTCCCCATGGACGGACAGGGGGCTTTACACCCCTCCACTTT
cdr3_aa: CASSPHGRTGGFTPLHF
j_call: TRBJ1-6
d_call: TRBD1
clone_size: .
v_call: TRBV10-1

cdr3_nt: TGTGCCAGCAGTGCTCAGGGTGTCAATGAGCAGTTCTTC
cdr3_aa: CASSAQGVNEQFF
j_call: TRBJ2-1
d_call: .
clone_size: .
v_call: TRBV27

cdr3_nt: TGTGCCAGCAGCTTGGGATCGTGGGGCAGGACGACTGAAGCTTTCTTT
cdr3_aa: CASSLGSWGRTTEAFF
j_call: TRBJ1-1
d_call: .
clone_size: .
v_call: TRBV7-8

cdr3_nt: TGTGCCATGCGGGACTCAAGGAACACTGAAGCTTTCTTT
cdr3_aa: CAMRDSRNTEAFF
j_call: TRBJ1-1
d_call: .
clone_size: .
v_call: TRBV10-3

cdr3_nt: TGTGCCAGCAGCGGGACAGGAAAGTACTACAATGAGCAGTTCTTC
cdr3_aa: CASSGTGKYYNEQFF
j_call: TRBJ2-1
d_call: TRBD1
clone_size: .
v_call: TRBV9

cdr3_nt: TGTGCCAGCAGTTATATGTACAGGGGTCCGTACGAGCAGTACTTC
cdr3_aa: CASSYMYRGPYEQYF
j_call: TRBJ2-7
d_call: TRBD1
clone_size: .
v_call: TRBV6-5

cdr3_nt: TGTGCCAGCAGTGAAGGGAGCAGGGGCCAAGAGACCCAGTACTTC
cdr3_aa: CASSEGSRGQETQYF
j_call: TRBJ2-5
d_call: .
clone_size: .
v_call: TRBV6-1

cdr3_nt: TGTGCCAGCGGGGACAGGGAGGGAGCCAAAAACATTCAGTACTTC
cdr3_aa: CASGDREGAKNIQYF
j_call: TRBJ2-4
d_call: TRBD1
clone_size: .
v_call: TRBV6-1

cdr3_nt: TGTGCCTGGAGTGGCCGACAGGGACGACAGCCCCAGCATTTT
cdr3_aa: CAWSGRQGRQPQHF
j_call: TRBJ1-5
d_call: TRBD1
clone_size: once
v_call: TRBV30

cdr3_nt: TGTGCCATCAGTGATCTAGCGGGTACAGATACGCAGTATTTT
cdr3_aa: CAISDLAGTDTQYF
j_call: TRBJ2-3
d_call: TRBD2
clone_size: few
v_call: TRBV10-3

cdr3_nt: TGTGCCAGCAGCGTTAAGGGAGTGAACACTGAAGCTTTCTTT
cdr3_aa: CASSVKGVNTEAFF
j_call: TRBJ1-1
d_call: .
clone_size: once
v_call: TRBV9

cdr3_nt: TGTGCTAGTGGTAAACAGGGGGGCACTGAAGCTTTCTTT
cdr3_aa: CASGKQGGTEAFF
j_call: TRBJ1-1
d_call: TRBD1
clone_size: .
v_call: TRBV12-5

cdr3_nt: TGTGCCAGCAGCTTTTCGACAACCGACTATGGCTACACCTTC
cdr3_aa: CASSFSTTDYGYTF
j_call: TRBJ1-2
d_call: .
clone_size: .
v_call: TRBV11-2

cdr3_nt: TGTGCCAGCAGTGAATGGGACAGGGTGCTCGATAGCAATCAGCCCCAGCATTTT
cdr3_aa: CASSEWDRVLDSNQPQHF
j_call: TRBJ1-5
d_call: TRBD1
clone_size: .
v_call: TRBV2

cdr3_nt: TGCAGCGCTCCCGATGGCGGCTACACCTTC
cdr3_aa: CSAPDGGYTF
j_call: TRBJ1-2
d_call: .
clone_size: .
v_call: TRBV20-1

cdr3_nt: TGTGCCAGCAGCCAAGATAGCGGGGGGGTCCAAGAGACCCAGTACTTC
cdr3_aa: CASSQDSGGVQETQYF
j_call: TRBJ2-5
d_call: TRBD2
clone_size: .
v_call: TRBV4-2

cdr3_nt: TGTGCCAGCAGTGAAGGTGTCATGGGAGGATGGGTCGGCTACACCTTC
cdr3_aa: CASSEGVMGGWVGYTF
j_call: TRBJ1-2
d_call: .
clone_size: .
v_call: TRBV2

cdr3_nt: TGCAGCGTCCGTACGGGGGGCCGCTACGAGCAGTACTTC
cdr3_aa: CSVRTGGRYEQYF
j_call: TRBJ2-7
d_call: .
clone_size: .
v_call: TRBV29-1

cdr3_nt: TGTGCCAGCGGAGAGACCGGATCGACTGGGCGGGTCTACGAGCAGTACTTC
cdr3_aa: CASGETGSTGRVYEQYF
j_call: TRBJ2-7
d_call: .
clone_size: .
v_call: TRBV19